This T cell receptor (beta chain) emerged from a study of control samples from healthy donors and cancer patients. Sequencing used immunoSEQ multiplex PCR; TCRdb keeps in-frame clones, though not all of them. The sample carries around 230,000 clones, around 94% recorded once. Germline assignment: CDR1 SGHTA and CDR2 FQGNSA. The CDR3 is 12 amino acids. With 2 bases removed from V and 4 bases from J, the gap between germline ends came to 5 bases. The receptor comes from a man between 50 and 59 years old in good health. Sequencing was carried out using blood. The chain carries TRBV7-2 and TRBJ2-5; D is unclear. The CDR3 region is CASSLIRETQYF. The CDR3 bases are TGTGCCAGCAGCTTAATCAGAGAGACCCAGTACTTC.